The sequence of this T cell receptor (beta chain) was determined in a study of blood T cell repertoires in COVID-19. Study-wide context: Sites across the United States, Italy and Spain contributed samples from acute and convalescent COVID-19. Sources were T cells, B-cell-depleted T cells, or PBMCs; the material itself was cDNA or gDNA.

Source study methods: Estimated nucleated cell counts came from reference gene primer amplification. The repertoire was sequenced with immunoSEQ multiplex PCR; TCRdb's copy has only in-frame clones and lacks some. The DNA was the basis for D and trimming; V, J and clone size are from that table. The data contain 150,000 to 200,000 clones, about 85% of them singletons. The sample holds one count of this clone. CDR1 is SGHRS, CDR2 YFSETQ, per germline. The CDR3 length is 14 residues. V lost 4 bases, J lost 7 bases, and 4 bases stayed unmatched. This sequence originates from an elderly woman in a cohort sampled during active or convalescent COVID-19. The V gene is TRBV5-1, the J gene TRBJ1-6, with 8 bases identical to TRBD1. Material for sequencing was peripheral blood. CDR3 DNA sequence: TGCGCCAGCAGCACGGGACAGGCCAATTCACCCCTCCACTTT. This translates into CASSTGQANSPLHF. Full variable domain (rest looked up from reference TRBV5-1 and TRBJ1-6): KAGVTQTPRYLIKTRGQQVTLSCSPISGHRSVSWYQQTPGQGLQFLFEYFSETQRNKGNFPGRFSGRQFSNSRSEMNVSTLELGDSALYLCASSTGQANSPLHFGNGTRLTVT.